Listed below are T cell receptor beta chains from one sample, sequenced in a study of shared clonotypes between healthy human individuals. The repertoire was sequenced with immunoSEQ multiplex PCR; TCRdb's copy has only in-frame clones and lacks some. Of roughly 1 million clones in the sample, approximately 70% were seen once. Sample: memory CD4+ T cells sorted from blood. These receptors all come from a man aged 18 to 29 in good health. CDR3s include the opening cysteine and the closing phenylalanine or tryptophan. A D gene is named only where the DNA matches it firmly. Size is omitted from some rows. Given values are once, few, many or a class for expanded clones.

TRBJ1-4 TRBD1 NA TRBV19 CASSIRDRGTGTNEKLFF TGTGCCAGTAGTATCCGGGACAGGGGAACTGGGACTAATGAAAAACTGTTTTTT
TRBJ1-4 NA NA TRBV7-9 CASSFGQGNEKLFF TGTGCCAGCAGCTTCGGGCAGGGGAATGAAAAACTGTTTTTT
TRBJ2-7 TRBD2 few TRBV5-1 CASSLTSGSIYEQYF TGCGCCAGCAGCCTGACTAGCGGGAGCATCTACGAGCAGTACTTC
TRBJ1-4 TRBD1 few TRBV6-4 CASRPNPGQFRFF TGTGCCAGCAGGCCAAATCCGGGACAGTTTAGGTTTTTT
TRBJ1-5 TRBD1 NA TRBV2 CASSGQGVYQPQHF TGTGCCAGCAGTGGACAGGGGGTTTATCAGCCCCAGCATTTT
TRBJ2-5 NA many TRBV27 CASSLRGRETQYF TGTGCCAGCAGTTTACGTGGGAGGGAGACCCAGTACTTC
TRBJ1-2 NA few TRBV5-4 CASSLSIAYNYGYTF TGTGCCAGCAGCTTGTCGATAGCCTATAACTATGGCTACACCTTC
TRBJ2-3 TRBD2 few TRBV9 CASSVTAGDTDTQYF TGTGCCAGCAGCGTAACTGCGGGGGACACAGATACGCAGTATTTT
TRBJ2-1 NA NA TRBV5-7 CASSLETGHTYNEQFF TGTGCCAGCAGCTTGGAAACAGGGCATACCTACAATGAGCAGTTCTTC
TRBJ2-7 NA NA TRBV28 CASSIWEQYF TGTGCCAGCAGTATCTGGGAGCAGTACTTC
TRBJ1-1 NA NA TRBV5-4 CASSLEGNTEAFF TGTGCCAGCAGCTTGGAGGGAAACACTGAAGCTTTCTTT
TRBJ2-1 NA NA TRBV9 CASSVGGNNEQFF TGTGCCAGCAGCGTAGGAGGGAACAATGAGCAGTTCTTC
TRBJ2-2 TRBD2 NA TRBV7-8 CASSFYTSGRVPGELFF TGTGCCAGCAGCTTTTATACTAGCGGGAGGGTGCCCGGGGAGCTGTTTTTT
TRBJ1-6 TRBD1 NA TRBV4-1 CASSQGPEGGRYSPLHF TGCGCCAGCAGCCAAGGCCCCGAAGGGGGCAGGTATTCACCCCTCCACTTT
TRBJ2-3 NA once TRBV14 CASSPLGPDTQYF TGTGCCAGCAGCCCACTGGGCCCAGATACGCAGTATTTT
TRBJ1-2 NA NA TRBV5-5 CASSAGDSPNYGYTF TGTGCCAGCAGTGCGGGGGACTCCCCAAACTATGGCTACACCTTC
TRBJ2-7 NA NA TRBV5-1 CASSSDPESYEQYF TGCGCCAGCAGCTCTGACCCAGAATCCTACGAGCAGTACTTC
TRBJ2-5 NA NA TRBV10-3 CAISNTEETQYF TGTGCCATCAGCAACACGGAAGAGACCCAGTACTTC